This T cell receptor (beta chain) was retrieved from a study of blood T cell repertoires in COVID-19. As for the study in general: COVID-19 samples collected from the United States, Italy and Spain covered acute and convalescent phases. T cells, B-cell-depleted T cells, or PBMCs provided the cDNA or gDNA that served as material.

V was trimmed by 8 bases and J by 0 bases, leaving 14 bases between them. Germline V gene data show CDR1 as ENHRY and CDR2 as SYGVKD. This CDR3 contains 15 residues. Patients from Seattle were sampled longitudinally, starting during active infection. In the original analysis: The authors estimated nucleated cell counts from reference gene primer amplification. Method: immunoSEQ multiplex PCR; TCRdb's copy keeps in-frame clones and lacks some. The DNA was the basis for D and trimming; V, J and clone size are from that table. The sample lists 100,000 to 150,000 clones; more than 85% were seen once. The chain carries TRBV10-3 and TRBJ1-3; D unresolved. Input material: peripheral blood. This TCR derives from a man in his sixties with COVID-19, enrolled during active disease. CDR3 bases: TGTGCCATCGCTGATCTCGCCAGCTCTGGAAACACCATATATTTT. Translating it yields CAIADLASSGNTIYF.